A selection of T cell receptor beta chains follows, all from one sample in a study of blood T cell repertoires in COVID-19. Sequencing was performed with immunoSEQ multiplex PCR; in TCRdb, only in-frame clones are kept and a portion is missing. The sample has 220,000 or so clones; more than 85% are singletons. Sequencing was carried out using peripheral blood. The receptors were gathered from a woman in her forties or fifties with COVID-19, enrolled during active disease. The CDR3 runs from the conserved cysteine through the conserved F or W. A D gene is named only where the DNA matches it firmly. Rows give clone size only sometimes, using once, few, many, or a class for an expanded clone.

CDR3nt,CDR3aa,j_gene,v_gene,d_gene,abundance
TGTGCCAGCAGTTCTACTACTGGGTCTCTCTATGGCTACACCTTC,CASSSTTGSLYGYTF,TRBJ1-2,TRBV28,NA,NA
TGTGCCAGCAGCGTAGCGGCAGGCGTGGATGGCTACACCTTC,CASSVAAGVDGYTF,TRBJ1-2,TRBV9,NA,once
TGTGCTAGTGGTTTGATCCGGACAGGGTGGAGGTTCACAGATACGCAGTATTTT,CASGLIRTGWRFTDTQYF,TRBJ2-3,TRBV12-5,TRBD1,NA
TGTGCCAGCAGTTTGGGGCGGCCCTCCTACAATGAGCAGTTCTTC,CASSLGRPSYNEQFF,TRBJ2-1,TRBV27,NA,NA
TGTGCCAGCCGGTTGGACAGGGCTCTTAATCAGCCCCAGCATTTT,CASRLDRALNQPQHF,TRBJ1-5,TRBV6-5,TRBD1,NA
TGTGCCACCAAACGCGAGGGTACCAAAAACATTCAGTACTTC,CATKREGTKNIQYF,TRBJ2-4,TRBV11-3,NA,NA
TGTGCCAGCAGCTTAGCAGGGGGTGAGCAGTTCTTC,CASSLAGGEQFF,TRBJ2-1,TRBV7-8,NA,once
TGTGCCAGCAGGCTTGGCTCCGGGGCCAACGTCCTGACTTTC,CASRLGSGANVLTF,TRBJ2-6,TRBV27,NA,NA
TGTGCCAGCAGCTTGGGGGGGCTAGGGGTCTATAATTCACCCCTCCACTTT,CASSLGGLGVYNSPLHF,TRBJ1-6,TRBV5-8,NA,NA
TGTGCCACCAGTGATTTGCCCAGGGGGGATACCACAGATACGCAGTATTTT,CATSDLPRGDTTDTQYF,TRBJ2-3,TRBV24-1,NA,NA
TGTGCCAGCAGTGTGGGCCTCAGGGATAAGCACCTCTATGGCTACACCTTC,CASSVGLRDKHLYGYTF,TRBJ1-2,TRBV6-4,NA,NA
TGTGCCAGCAGTGACAGGGTCACCGGGGAGCTGTTTTTT,CASSDRVTGELFF,TRBJ2-2,TRBV6-1,NA,NA
TGTGCCAGCAGCGGACAGCACTATGGCTACACCTTC,CASSGQHYGYTF,TRBJ1-2,TRBV11-1,NA,NA
TGTGCCAGCAGTTCCGGACTAGCGGGGGCTTCAGATACGCAGTATTTT,CASSSGLAGASDTQYF,TRBJ2-3,TRBV6-5,TRBD2,NA
TGTGCCAGCAGTTCCTTATCGAAGGGGGGGACAGATACGCAGTATTTT,CASSSLSKGGTDTQYF,TRBJ2-3,TRBV6-5,NA,NA
TGTGCCAGCACTTCCTCGAGTCTCACAGATACGCAGTATTTT,CASTSSSLTDTQYF,TRBJ2-3,TRBV2,NA,once
TGTGCCAGCAGCCCCCCCGCGTACAGCGGGAACACTGAAGCTTTCTTT,CASSPPAYSGNTEAFF,TRBJ1-1,TRBV7-2,NA,NA
TGCGCCAGCAGCTTGGGAGGAAGCGGTCAGCCCCAGCATTTT,CASSLGGSGQPQHF,TRBJ1-5,TRBV5-1,NA,NA
TGTGCCAGCAGCCTTGGTACAGGGAGTGGCTATGGCTACACCTTC,CASSLGTGSGYGYTF,TRBJ1-2,TRBV4-2,NA,NA
TGCGCCAGCAGCGGGACTGCGAACTACGAGCAGTACTTC,CASSGTANYEQYF,TRBJ2-7,TRBV5-1,NA,NA
TGCGCCAGCAGCTTGGTGTGGGGAGGGGACACTGAAGCTTTCTTT,CASSLVWGGDTEAFF,TRBJ1-1,TRBV5-1,NA,NA
TGTGCCAGCAGCTTCGGGACAGGGGGGCTATATAGCAATCAGCCCCAGCATTTT,CASSFGTGGLYSNQPQHF,TRBJ1-5,TRBV7-9,TRBD1,few